The 5 T cell receptor beta chains in this list originate from one sample, sequenced in a study of PD-L1 blockade in urothelial cancer. Assay: immunoSEQ multiplex PCR; the TCRdb copy retains only in-frame clones and omits some. This sample carries 85,000 to 130,000 clones, roughly nine tenths of them seen once, and the ten largest clones take 0.75% to 0.95%. The specimen comprised PBMCs, sampled around atezolizumab (anti-PD-L1) treatment. The receptors come from a woman older than 75 with urothelial cancer.

This chain uses TRBV6-1 with TRBJ2-7; 8 nucleotides line up with TRBD2. Germline V gene sequence: CDR1 MNHNS, CDR2 SASEGT. There are 14 residues in the CDR3. J lost 0 bases, V lost 6 bases, and 4 bases had no gene match. CDR3 loop: CASRLAETSYEQYF. As DNA, the CDR3 is TGTGCCAGCAGACTAGCGGAAACCTCCTACGAGCAGTACTTC.

V is TRBV19 and J is TRBJ2-3; 12 bases align to TRBD2. The CDR3 extends over 16 amino acids. The ends lost 8 bases at V and 0 bases at J; junction bases unmatched: 6. Germline assignment: CDR1 LNHDA and CDR2 SQIVND (reference sequence). DNA of the CDR3: TGTGCCAGTTCTCTCCTAGCGGGAGGGAGCACAGATACGCAGTATTTT. It codes for CASSLLAGGSTDTQYF.

The V gene is TRBV27, the J gene TRBJ2-3; TRBD2 matches 9 bases. The germline CDR1 and CDR2 sequences are MNHEY and SMNVEV (reference sequence). The V segment lost 6 bases and the J segment 0 bases; nucleotides outside the gene matches: 7. The CDR3 is made up of 16 amino acids. CDR3 region: CASRRLAVTSTDTQYF. The CDR3 DNA reads TGTGCCAGCAGACGACTAGCGGTTACCAGCACAGATACGCAGTATTTT.

This chain uses TRBV27 with TRBJ2-2, with 11 nucleotides matching TRBD2. With V trimmed by 5 bases and J by 4 bases, 6 bases remained unmatched. This CDR3 is built from 16 residues. CDR1 MNHEY and CDR2 SMNVEV come from the germline V gene (reference sequence). The CDR3 loop is CASSTPSGRTTGELFF. For the CDR3, the DNA is TGTGCCAGCAGTACCCCTAGCGGGAGGACCACCGGGGAGCTGTTTTTT.

The chain recombines TRBV27 with TRBJ2-1, with 8 bases fitting TRBD1. This CDR3 spans 13 amino acids. V trimming: 6 bases; J trimming: 8 bases; junction bases outside the gene matches: 6. The germline V gene has CDR1 MNHEY and CDR2 SMNVEV (reference sequence). CDR3 sequence: CASSTDRVDEQFF. The CDR3 DNA is TGTGCCAGCAGCACGGACAGGGTGGATGAGCAGTTCTTC.